This TCR beta chain was identified during a study of blood T cell repertoires in COVID-19. V was cut by 2 bases and J by 2 bases, with 13 bases left in between. CDR3 size: 16 residues. Per the germline V gene, CDR1 is SGHAT and CDR2 is FQNNGV. The repertoire was sequenced with immunoSEQ multiplex PCR; TCRdb's copy has only in-frame clones and lacks some. The sample includes 60,000 to 70,000 clones, 82% of them seen just once. The sample taken for sequencing was peripheral blood. The receptor was isolated from a human donor in a cohort sampled during active COVID-19. The gene calls are TRBV11-2 and TRBJ1-3, with D possibly matching TRBD1 (6 bases). CDR3 bases: TGTGCCAGCAGCTTATCTCTAGGACAGACTGGAAACACCATATATTTT. It specifies CASSLSLGQTGNTIYF.